The 19 T cell receptor beta chains given below trace back to one sample, sequenced in a study of patients and donors after allogeneic stem cell transplantation (dated by TCRdb to between 2020 and 2021). The protocol used for the library was RT-PCR. The instrument was a NextSeq 550. TCRdb cleaned the public reads at Q25 with fastp, built clones with MiXCR and kept in-frame beta chains. Entries are consolidated by CDR3 protein sequence, retaining the most common genes and DNA. The sample table lists about 34,000 distinct CDR3 sequences, 37% of them with a count of one. The leading ten clones occupy 76% of the sample. What was sequenced was blood, either unsorted or a sorted T cell fraction (not recorded which). These receptors originate from a human donor who was either an allogeneic HSCT recipient or a stem cell or donor lymphocyte infusion donor (not recorded which). It is not recorded whose cells these are; they may come from a transplant donor.

The chain uses TRBV11-3 and TRBJ2-3, with D tentatively TRBD1 (5 bases). The ends were cut back, 1 base at V and 2 bases at J, with 10 bases in the middle. Germline CDR1 and CDR2: SGHNT and YENEEA. The CDR3 length is 15 residues. The CDR3 DNA reads as TGTGCCAGCAGCTTAGTTCTAGGGGTCACAGATACGCAGTATTTT. Its protein is CASSLVLGVTDTQYF. The variable domain in full, with the rest retrieved from reference TRBV11-3 and TRBJ2-3, is EAGVVQSPRYKIIEKKQPVAFWCNPISGHNTLYWYLQNLGQGPELLIRYENEEAVDDSQLPKDRFSAERLKGVDSTLKIQPAELGDSAVYLCASSLVLGVTDTQYFGPGTRLTVL.

The V gene is TRBV23-1, the J gene TRBJ1-5, with D tentatively TRBD1 (6 bases). TRBV23-1 is an ORF, with its function uncertain. The V end lost 4 bases, the J end lost 7 bases, and 20 bases lay between the germline ends. The CDR3 has 16 residues. CDR3 DNA: TGCGCCAGCAGTCGCCGGGTAGGCGGTCAGGGGCAGCCCCAGCATTTT. Translation: CASSRRVGGQGQPQHF.

This clonotype was found a few times. The rearrangement uses TRBV20-1 and TRBJ1-5; tentatively, D is TRBD1 (6 bases). Between the trimmed V and J ends, which lost 5 bases and 0 bases, there was a span of 14 bases. CDR1 is DFQATT, CDR2 SNEGSKA, per germline (reference sequence). This CDR3 comprises 15 residues. CDR3 sequence reads: CSAAKTGNSNQPQHF. CDR3 bases: TGCAGTGCTGCCAAGACAGGAAATAGCAATCAGCCCCAGCATTTT.

This chain links TRBV11-2 with TRBJ1-5; D remains ambiguous. V shed 0 bases and J shed 6 bases, with 12 bases lying between them. Germline loops: CDR1 SGHAT, CDR2 FQNNGV. The CDR3 runs to 15 residues. The CDR3 bases are TGTGCCAGCAGCTTAGATGGGTCGGGTCGTCAGCCCCAGCATTTT. It specifies CASSLDGSGRQPQHF.

This sequence joins TRBV7-2 and TRBJ1-2, with no clear D. Per germline, CDR1 SGHTA and CDR2 FQGNSA. The V end lost 2 bases, the J end lost 1 base, and 11 bases lay between the germline ends. The CDR3 runs 15 residues. The DNA for the CDR3 is TGTGCCAGCAGCTTATTCCCAGAACATAACTATGGCTACACCTTC. This codes for CASSLFPEHNYGYTF.

The rearrangement uses TRBV21-1 and TRBJ2-2; TRBD1, as called in the table, went unchecked against the DNA. TRBV21-1 is termed a pseudogene. This CDR3 is built from 19 residues. For the CDR3, the DNA is TGTGCCAGCAGCAAAGCGCGAGTGGTCGGGACAGCGGACACCGGGGAGCTGTTTTTT. Residues: CASSKARVVGTADTGELFF.

Only a few counts were recorded for this clonotype. The genes are TRBV9 and TRBJ1-6; D call uncertain. This CDR3 contains 15 residues. Deletions cut 2 bases from V and 0 bases from J, with 6 bases between. CDR1 is SGDLS and CDR2 is YYNGEE in the germline V gene. CDR3 sequence reads: CASSVLSSYNSPLHF. The CDR3 nucleotides read TGTGCCAGCAGCGTCTTAAGCTCCTATAATTCACCCCTCCACTTT.

This clonotype was counted only a few times. The chain couples TRBV7-2 to TRBJ2-5; D is uncertain. Germline V gives CDR1 SGHTA, CDR2 FQGNSA. V shed 5 bases and J shed 4 bases, with 11 bases lying between them. The CDR3 sequence is 13 residues long. In DNA, the CDR3 is TGTGCCAGCAGCCTCGCGGCGACAGAGACCCAGTACTTC. Its protein is CASSLAATETQYF. The whole variable domain, remainder taken from reference TRBV7-2 and TRBJ2-5, is GAGVSQSPSNKVTEKGKDVELRCDPISGHTALYWYRQSLGQGLEFLIYFQGNSAPDKSGLPSDRFSAERTGGSVSTLTIQRTQQEDSAVYLCASSLAATETQYFGPGTRLLVL.

This clonotype was detected only a few times. The V gene is TRBV2, the J gene TRBJ1-2; a weak D match, TRBD1 (6 bases). CDR1 and CDR2 from the germline V gene are SNHLY and FYNNEI. The V end was cut by 0 bases, the J end by 8 bases, with 10 bases between. There are 13 residues in the CDR3. The CDR3 region is CASSEAQGLGYTF. The CDR3 DNA is TGTGCCAGCAGTGAAGCCCAGGGGTTAGGCTACACCTTC. The entire variable domain, with the rest obtained from reference TRBV2 and TRBJ1-2, is as follows: EPEVTQTPSHQVTQMGQEVILRCVPISNHLYFYWYRQILGQKVEFLVSFYNNEISEKSEIFDDQFSVERPDGSNFTLKIRSTKLEDSAMYFCASSEAQGLGYTFGSGTRLTVV.

The chain uses TRBV10-3 and TRBJ2-7; D ambiguous. V lost 11 bases to trimming and J lost 2 bases, with 4 bases between them. The CDR3 totals 9 residues. Germline lookup yields CDR1 ENHRY and CDR2 SYGVKD. CDR3: CAGAYEQYV. The CDR3 nucleotides read TGTGCCGGAGCCTACGAGCAGTACGTC.

The rearrangement links TRBV6-2 or TRBV6-3 to TRBJ2-1; D might be TRBD1 (6 bases). V shed 5 bases and J shed 8 bases, with 25 bases lying between them. This CDR3 has 17 amino acids. Germline CDR1 and CDR2: MNHEY and SVGEGT. CDR3 sequence: CASSTPGEGSLSDEQFF. The CDR3 DNA reads TGTGCCAGCAGTACACCAGGGGAAGGGTCTTTAAGCGATGAGCAGTTCTTC.

This clonotype is deemed medium-sized (0.01 to 0.1%). The chain uses TRBV7-6 and TRBJ2-2; 7 bases align to TRBD2. This CDR3 is built from 16 residues. The germline V gene encodes CDR1 SGHVS and CDR2 FNYEAQ. Losses at the gene ends were 2 bases for V and 4 bases for J; bases not matched to a gene: 7. Here the CDR3 reads CASSLSTGGITGELFF. CDR3 coding DNA: TGTGCCAGCAGCTTAAGCACGGGGGGAATCACCGGGGAGCTGTTTTTT.

This clonotype occurred a few times. The V gene is TRBV20-1, the J gene TRBJ2-7; unclear D gene. There are 13 residues in the CDR3. V was shortened by 2 bases and J by 6 bases, with 14 bases between the two germline ends. Germline CDR1 is DFQATT and CDR2 is SNEGSKA (reference sequence). The CDR3 loop is CSARPPTAGEQYF. For the CDR3, the DNA is TGCAGTGCTAGACCACCCACTGCCGGCGAGCAGTACTTC.

In DNA, the CDR3 is TGTGCCAGCAGCTTAGAACAGGGGCCTTACAATGAGCAGTTCTTC. It is translated as CASSLEQGPYNEQFF. The chain employs TRBV7-2 and TRBJ2-1, with TRBD1 matching over 7 bases. The CDR3 runs 15 residues. In germline, CDR1 is SGHTA, CDR2 FQGNSA. The ends lost 1 base at V and 4 bases at J; junction bases unmatched: 4.

V gene TRBV13 combines with J gene TRBJ1-1, with D uncertain. The V end lost 3 bases, the J end lost 7 bases, and 9 bases lay between the germline ends. Germline CDR1 reads PRHDT; CDR2 reads FYEKMQ (reference sequence). The CDR3 loop spans 12 amino acids. CDR3 residues: CASSFRIGEAFF. CDR3 in DNA: TGTGCCAGCAGCTTTAGGATCGGTGAAGCTTTCTTT.

The CDR3 nucleotides read TGCGCCAGCAGCCAAGATTCGCAAATTTATAATTCACCCCTCCACTTT. Translated, it gives CASSQDSQIYNSPLHF. V is TRBV4-3 and J is TRBJ1-6; no clear D. Looked up from germline, CDR1 is LGHNA and CDR2 is YSLEER. V shed 0 bases and J shed 4 bases, with 10 bases lying between them. This CDR3 has 16 residues.

The chain combines TRBV7-9 with TRBJ2-7; no definite D call. The CDR3 is 12 amino acids. Trimming shortened V by 5 bases and J by 4 bases, and 9 bases separated the two germline ends. Germline CDR1 SEHNR, CDR2 FQNEAQ (reference sequence). As DNA, the CDR3 is TGTGCCAGCAGCCCCGAGATTTACGAGCAGTACGTC. This translates into CASSPEIYEQYV.

The J gene is TRBJ1-2, the V gene TRBV12-3 or TRBV12-4; tentative D call: TRBD1 (5 bases). CDR3 size: 13 residues. V was clipped by 7 bases and J by 4 bases, with 13 bases between them. The CDR3 DNA reads TGTGCCAGCACAGGGCAGGCTCTCTATGGCTACACCTTC. Residues: CASTGQALYGYTF.

The gene calls are TRBV7-8 and TRBJ1-1; D unresolved. This CDR3 contains 14 residues. Germline V gene lookup returns CDR1 SGHVS and CDR2 FQNEAQ. V lost 4 bases and J lost 5, with 14 bases in between. Written as DNA, the CDR3 is TGTGCCAGCAGCTGGTGGCACTCTGGGACTGAAGCTTTCTTT. It yields the protein CASSWWHSGTEAFF.